This T cell receptor beta chain is drawn from a study of shared clonotypes between healthy human individuals (TCRdb year 2020). As for the study more broadly: Two women and three men aged 18 to 49 years were included in the cohort. For each donor, CD4 naive and CD4 memory were each run on three plates, CD8 naive on two plates, and CD8 memory on one plate. To estimate repertoire size and how much clonotype sharing occurs between individuals, the study deeply sequenced the blood TCR repertoires of about five healthy adults. Libraries were prepared and TCR repertoires were sequenced by different laboratories using diverse techniques, in order to increase sequencing depth and limit assay-specific biases. Per donor, leukapheresis produced somewhere between about 0.9 and 9.5 billion PBMCs. Broad study findings and their caveats: Sampling was restricted to blood, and TCR repertoires in tissues likely differ from the TCR repertoires found in blood. The genetic and exposure-history diversity represented was limited by the small number of donors. Even with the large sequencing depth, rarefaction of the sorted-subset datasets indicated that sequencing was incomplete. Compared with non-shared clonotypes, the clonotypes found in all four sorted-subset donors had higher generation probabilities. Based on pairwise subsampling, the degree of clonotype sharing among donors was expected to be affected by sequencing depth. Larger estimated clonotype richness was generally found for naive subsets than for memory subsets. When several donors were compared, the shared fraction of clonotypes was around 5.1% for naive CD4, 3% to 4% for naive CD8, more than 2% for memory CD4, and roughly 0.43% for memory CD8.

The donors were healthy, HIV-negative adults who had no recently reported acute infections or vaccinations. Every donor was a Caucasian adult residing in Nashville, Tennessee, USA. CD4+ T cells were enriched by magnetic negative selection, after which naive cells were positively selected on CD45RA and the negative fraction was taken as the memory subset. After blood collection by leukapheresis, PBMCs were isolated using Ficoll-Histopaque density gradient centrifugation and then cryopreserved in the vapor phase of liquid nitrogen. Analytical flow cytometry was used to check the purity and quantity of every magnetically sorted T cell population. Genomic DNA was isolated from each sorted fraction and quantified by UV absorbance on a Nanodrop 2000c. With respect to this clone: The clone's antigen remains unknown. The sample holds no much larger clone one base away, and base qualities are not on file. Other DNA sequences in the same sample also yield this CDR3.

The V and J ends are trimmed by 6 bases and 5 bases, leaving 10 bases between them. According to the germline V gene, CDR1 reads MNHNS and CDR2 reads SASEGT. The CDR3 runs 12 amino acids, cysteine and phenylalanine included. Only the CDR3 portion is preserved as DNA: 36 bases, with reading frame beginning at the first base. Using the deep immunoSEQ assay, multiplex PCR amplified TCR CDR3 regions from genomic DNA. Extracted genomic DNA from each cell subset was distributed evenly across all wells of several immunoSEQ 96-well plates, and each plate was treated as a replicate. For sorted subsets, each replicate PCR was loaded with approximately 200 ng genomic DNA, equivalent to about 33,000 T cell genomes. The purified libraries were quantified using a Qubit 3.0 fluorometer, sized with a Bioanalyzer 2100, and then quantified again using the KAPA Library Quantification kit. Every immunoSEQ 96-well plate was sequenced on a dedicated single-read 150-cycle Illumina NextSeq 550 flow cell. Turning to the authors' computational methods: The immunoSEQ output contained only junctional sequences without quality scores, so filtering could not match that applied to full-length reads. Sequences were annotated with PyIR, a Python wrapper for IgBLAST v1.9, using IMGT germline references to assign V/J genes and CDR3. Any read was removed if the V/J assignment was weak (E-value above 1e-6), the CDR3 was missing, or the read contained stop codons, out-of-frame junctions, or ambiguous translated residues. V3J clonotypes were defined by identical inferred V gene, J gene, and CDR3 amino acid sequence. The percentage overlap between two repertoires was calculated by dividing the number of shared unique clonotypes by the size of the smaller repertoire. Richness of each repertoire was evaluated using RTK rarefaction, the Chao1 estimator, and Recon v2.1 estimates of unobserved clonotypes. Generation probabilities were computed with OLGA for all TCRbeta clonotypes obtained by the gDNA method from several donors. Not all clones reach the TCRdb copy of this immuneACCESS table, which keeps in-frame sequences only. Checked studies attribute under half of the gap to unresolved V genes and leave the rest unexplained. The D gene and trimming were derived from the DNA, and the V and J assignments and clone size from that table. This sample has 2.5 million or so clones in its table, and around 94% of those were observed once. Together, the top ten hold around 0.14% of the sample.

The receptor's source is a man younger than 35 in good health. Input material: naive CD4+ T cells sorted from blood. The cell subset or site label of this sample denotes: CD45RA+ positively selected. Here the chain combines TRBV6-1 and TRBJ2-5; the D region possibly corresponds to TRBD1 (5 bases align). The CDR3 region: CASSRVVETQYF. The sequence in DNA is TGTGCCAGCAGCAGGGTAGTGGAGACCCAGTACTTC.